This T cell receptor beta chain was retrieved from a study of glioma-infiltrating T cells. TCR alpha and beta CDR3 regions were amplified from RNA using iRepertoire nested multiplex PCR. TCRdb independently ran MiXCR on the multiplex PCR reads; one entry per CDR3 protein. The data show 100,000 to 150,000 distinct CDR3 sequences, about 23% seen once. The germline V gene encodes CDR1 MNHNS and CDR2 SASEGT. The CDR3 runs to 14 residues. This clonotype was counted ten times or more. A read error is possible here, since a much larger clone lies one base away. The V gene is TRBV6-1, the J gene TRBJ2-5; D unclear. Sequenced sample: glioma tissue, nonneoplastic brain tissue, or PBMCs (not recorded which). The sequence was collected from a human donor with low-grade glioma or glioblastoma, undergoing nonglioma brain surgery, or in good health (not recorded which). The CDR3 sequence is CTSSQWTPPETQYF. CDR3 bases: TGTACCAGCAGTCAGTGGACCCCGCCGGAGACCCAGTACTTC.